The TCR beta chain described here comes from a study of CD8+ T cells in alopecia areata. Study information: Treatment with tofacitinib (6 to 18 months) was followed by 6 months off drug. General observations from the study: Lesional scalp, notably in alopecia totalis/universalis, had clonality above that of normal scalp.

The authors extracted RNA and reverse transcribed it into cDNA as the sequencing template. Libraries were prepared by immunoSEQ multiplex PCR; TCRdb keeps only in-frame clonotypes and omits some of them. The table has 100,000 to 150,000 clones, around 49% seen once; the top ten hold roughly a sixth. The V gene's germline CDR1 is SGHTA and CDR2 FQGNSA. The CDR3 contains 14 residues. V shed 4 bases and J shed 1 base, with 10 bases lying between them. This clone is a singleton in its sample. Its target is unknown. The receptor was derived from a human donor with alopecia areata. The V and J genes are TRBV7-2 and TRBJ2-5; a possible D gene is TRBD2 (6 bases). Sequencing used CD8+ T cells sorted from blood, obtained at week 0. The DNA of the CDR3 is TGTGCCAGCAGCTGGACCGGGGGCCAAGAGACCCAGTACTTC. Translated, it gives CASSWTGGQETQYF.